This record looks at one TCR beta chain sequence and its context. This entry is derived from a study of blood T cell repertoires in COVID-19. Study as a whole: From T cells, B-cell-depleted T cells, or PBMCs came the material, which was cDNA or gDNA.

The method was immunoSEQ multiplex PCR; TCRdb's version includes in-frame clones alone and lacks a portion of them. The table shows 150,000 to 200,000 clones, with roughly nine tenths occurring only once. Germline CDR1 and CDR2: SGHTA and FQGNSA. V was shortened by 2 bases and J by 5 bases, with 6 bases between the two germline ends. This CDR3 comprises 13 residues. The sample was peripheral blood. V is TRBV7-2 and J is TRBJ1-4; TRBD1 might be the D (5 bases). The receptor was isolated from a man between 65 and 79 years old with active or convalescent COVID-19. As DNA, the CDR3 is TGTGCCAGCAGCTTAAGGGGAAATGAAAAACTGTTTTTT. Encoded protein: CASSLRGNEKLFF.